Sequencing of this T cell receptor beta chain was carried out in a study of T cells in Graves' hyperthyroidism and ophthalmopathy. Study-level results: Ophthalmopathy could be told apart from stable hyperthyroidism with a 13 V-J model.

Amplified regions were TCR beta CDR3 sequences from RNA transcripts. The study used the HTBI primer set for a first-round RT-PCR of the TCR CDR3. TCRdb reanalysed the multiplex PCR reads using MiXCR and keeps one entry per CDR3 protein. The table has roughly 500,000 distinct CDR3 sequences, less than 25% seen once; the top ten hold about 49%. This clonotype was seen a few times. What it recognizes is unknown. This CDR3 spans 15 amino acids. V lost 1 base to trimming and J lost 8 bases, with 17 bases between them. From germline, CDR1 is LGHNA and CDR2 YSLEER. Sample: blood. The V call is TRBV4-3, the J call TRBJ1-2, with D tentatively TRBD1 (5 bases). The sequence was obtained from a woman between 70 and 85 years old with Graves' ophthalmopathy. CDR3 loop: CASSQGAGGREGYTF. The CDR3 DNA reads as TGCGCCAGCAGCCAAGGGGCTGGCGGCAGGGAGGGCTACACCTTC.